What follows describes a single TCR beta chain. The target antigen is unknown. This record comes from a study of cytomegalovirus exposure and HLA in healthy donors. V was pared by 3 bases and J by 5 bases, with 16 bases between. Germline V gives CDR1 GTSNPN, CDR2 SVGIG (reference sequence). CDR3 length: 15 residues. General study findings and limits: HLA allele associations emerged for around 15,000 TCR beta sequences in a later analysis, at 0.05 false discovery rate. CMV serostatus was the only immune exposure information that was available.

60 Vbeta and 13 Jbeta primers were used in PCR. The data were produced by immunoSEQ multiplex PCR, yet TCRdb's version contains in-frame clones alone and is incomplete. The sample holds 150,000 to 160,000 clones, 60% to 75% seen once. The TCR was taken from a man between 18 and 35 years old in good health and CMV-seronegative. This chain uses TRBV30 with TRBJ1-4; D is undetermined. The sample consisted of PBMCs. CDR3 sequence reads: CAWSLPGTVNEKLFF. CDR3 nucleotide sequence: TGTGCCTGGAGCCTACCGGGAACGGTAAATGAAAAACTGTTTTTT.